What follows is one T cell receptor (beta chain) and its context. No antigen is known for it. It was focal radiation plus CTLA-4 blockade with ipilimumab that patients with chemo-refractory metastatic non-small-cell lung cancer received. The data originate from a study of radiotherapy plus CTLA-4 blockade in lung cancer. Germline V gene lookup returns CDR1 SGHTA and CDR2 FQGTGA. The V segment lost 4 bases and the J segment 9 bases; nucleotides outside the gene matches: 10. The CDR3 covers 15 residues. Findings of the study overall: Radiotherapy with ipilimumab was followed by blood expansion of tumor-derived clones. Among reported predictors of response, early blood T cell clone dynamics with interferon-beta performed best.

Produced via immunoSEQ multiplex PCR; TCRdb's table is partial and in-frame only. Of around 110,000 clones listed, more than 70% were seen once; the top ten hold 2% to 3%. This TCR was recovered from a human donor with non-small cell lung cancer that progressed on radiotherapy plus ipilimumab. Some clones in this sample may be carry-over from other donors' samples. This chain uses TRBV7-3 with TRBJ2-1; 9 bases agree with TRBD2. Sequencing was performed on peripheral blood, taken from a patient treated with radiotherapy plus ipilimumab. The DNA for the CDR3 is TGTGCCAGCAGCTCCCAGGGACTAGCTTCAGCTGAGCAGTTCTTC. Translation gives CASSSQGLASAEQFF. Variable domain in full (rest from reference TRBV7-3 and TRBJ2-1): GAGVSQTPSNKVTEKGKYVELRCDPISGHTALYWYRQSLGQGPEFLIYFQGTGAADDSGLPNDRFFAVRPEGSVSTLKIQRTERGDSAVYLCASSSQGLASAEQFFGPGTRLTVL.